The 8 T cell receptor beta chains reported below all come from one sample, sequenced in a study of control samples from healthy donors and cancer patients. Generated by immunoSEQ multiplex PCR, the TCRdb table keeps only in-frame clones and is missing some. The sample yields about 69,000 clones, about four fifths seen once. The sample comprised PBMCs. These receptors originate from a woman in her forties or fifties with lung cancer.

The V call is TRBV7-9, the J call TRBJ2-2; tentatively, D is TRBD1 (6 bases). The germline gives CDR1 SEHNR, CDR2 FQNEAQ (reference sequence). The ends were cut back, 4 bases at V and 2 bases at J, with 14 bases in the middle. There are 16 residues in the CDR3. CDR3 sequence: CASSSQTGPNTGELFF. CDR3 in DNA: TGTGCCAGCAGCTCACAGACAGGTCCCAACACCGGGGAGCTGTTTTTT.

This clone was counted between two and nine times. This chain connects TRBV5-1 to TRBJ1-2; 7 nucleotides line up with TRBD1. J gave up 3 bases and V 4 bases, and 9 bases lay outside the gene matches. CDR1 is SGHRS and CDR2 is YFSETQ in the germline V gene. CDR3 size: 15 residues. The CDR3 loop reads CASSAQGVPDYGYTF. CDR3 nucleotides: TGCGCCAGCAGCGCCCAGGGGGTTCCGGACTATGGCTACACCTTC.

The V call is TRBV7-9, the J call TRBJ2-3; 10 bases match TRBD2. The J segment lost 1 base and the V segment lost 5 bases, leaving 6 bases of the junction unmatched. Germline CDR1 and CDR2: SEHNR and FQNEAQ (reference sequence). This CDR3 has 16 residues. The CDR3 DNA reads TGTGCCAGCAGCAAATCCGGGACTAGCGGCACAGATACGCAGTATTTT. Its protein product is CASSKSGTSGTDTQYF.

The chain combines TRBV7-9 with TRBJ2-3; D may be TRBD1 (5 bases). The germline V gene has CDR1 SEHNR and CDR2 FQNEAQ (reference sequence). The CDR3 is 14 amino acids. V was pared by 2 bases and J by 0 bases, with 6 bases between. CDR3 bases: TGTGCCAGCAGCTTACAGGGAAGCACAGATACGCAGTATTTT. Translation gives CASSLQGSTDTQYF.

This clone was observed a single time. This chain links TRBV6-6 with TRBJ1-1; D possibly corresponds to TRBD1 (5 bases). The germline gives CDR1 MNHNY, CDR2 SVGAGI (reference sequence). The CDR3 covers 14 residues. V lost 0 bases and J lost 8, with 13 bases in between. The CDR3 loop reads CASSYSAGKEEAFF. CDR3 nucleotide sequence: TGTGCCAGCAGTTACTCGGCAGGGAAAGAGGAAGCTTTCTTT.

The V gene is TRBV16, the J gene TRBJ1-2; D gene unclear. The length of the CDR3 is 15 residues. Germline CDR1 KGHSY, CDR2 FQNENV. V lost 1 base, J lost 0 bases, and 9 bases lay in between. CDR3 bases: TGTGCCAGCAGCCAATACGAGGTCGCTAACTATGGCTACACCTTC. Residues: CASSQYEVANYGYTF.

In its sample, this clone was seen a few times. J is TRBJ2-3 and V is TRBV6-6; 10 bases match TRBD1. The CDR3 runs 16 residues. Per germline, CDR1 MNHNY and CDR2 SVGAGI (reference sequence). V trimming: 5 bases; J trimming: 2 bases; junction bases outside the gene matches: 7. CDR3 protein: CASSTGQGPYTDTQYF. For the CDR3, the DNA is TGTGCCAGCAGTACGGGACAGGGGCCCTACACAGATACGCAGTATTTT.

The rearrangement links TRBV18 to TRBJ1-1, with a possible D match to TRBD1 (6 bases). Per the germline V gene, CDR1 is KGHSH and CDR2 is LQKENI. The V end was cut by 3 bases, the J end by 1 base, with 12 bases between. This CDR3 has 15 amino acids. The CDR3 nucleotides are TGTGCCAGCTCACCCCCCACGGGGGCGAACACTGAAGCTTTCTTT. Translating it yields CASSPPTGANTEAFF.